This note documents a single TCR beta chain sequence. The target antigen is unknown. Per germline, CDR1 SGHAT and CDR2 FQNNGV. The CDR3 runs to 16 residues. The germline V and J ends were trimmed by 5 bases and 2 bases, with 15 bases remaining between them. The data derive from a study of T-cell reconstitution after alpha-beta-depleted transplantation in children. During its preparation, the TCRbeta library received unique molecular identifiers. TCRdb passed the PCR reads through MiXCR, listing each CDR3 protein once. The data contain some 290,000 distinct CDR3 sequences, 20% to 30% of them singletons. Points from the study as a whole: T-cell numbers and diversity, one year after transplant, stemmed largely from T cells that were newly produced.

The sequencing used PBMCs, mostly from graft donor cells, collected 180 days after TCRalphabeta/CD19-depleted stem cell transplant. This receptor was identified in a male patient younger than 18 who had a stem cell transplant for acute lymphoblastic leukemia, so the T cells may come from the graft donor. V usage is TRBV11-2 and J usage is TRBJ2-2; perhaps TRBD2 as D (6 bases). The CDR3 DNA reads TGTGCCAGCAGCCACTCGGGGGTACGAAACACCGGGGAGCTGTTTTTT. It is translated as CASSHSGVRNTGELFF. Combining the CDR3 with reference TRBV11-2 and TRBJ2-2 gives the whole variable domain EAGVAQSPRYKIIEKRQSVAFWCNPISGHATLYWYQQILGQGPKLLIQFQNNGVVDDSQLPKDRFSAERLKGVDSTLKIQPAKLEDSAVYLCASSHSGVRNTGELFFGEGSRLTVL.